This TCR beta chain was found in a study of blood T cell repertoires in COVID-19. The CDR3 covers 12 residues. The junction had 6 bases not matched to a gene; V was cut back by 4 bases and J by 10 bases. Germline lookup yields CDR1 LNHDA and CDR2 SQIVND (reference sequence). Sequenced by immunoSEQ multiplex PCR; TCRdb stores in-frame clones only, minus some. The sample shows 100,000 to 150,000 clones, roughly two thirds of them seen only once. V gene TRBV19 combines with J gene TRBJ1-1; 7 nucleotides align to TRBD1. The sequence was obtained from a woman aged 70-85 years with acute or convalescent COVID-19. The sequenced sample was peripheral blood. The CDR3 DNA sequence: TGTGCCAGTAGTACCTGGACAGGAGGAGCTTTCTTT. Protein: CASSTWTGGAFF.